These T cell receptor beta chains were read from a single sample in a study of control samples from healthy donors and cancer patients. Only in-frame clones appear in the TCRdb table, and some are missing; sequencing was by immunoSEQ multiplex PCR. The sample has 100,000 or so clones, around 89% seen once. Sequencing was carried out using blood. Every receptor here comes from a man aged 25-40 years in good health. Each CDR3 is given with its conserved first and last residue. The D gene is left open where the match is weak. The size entry is marked missing in some rows and otherwise reads once, few, many or a size class.

V,size,D,J,CDR3,DNA
TRBV5-1,.,.,TRBJ2-3,CASSLRRADTQYF,TGCGCCAGCAGCTTGAGAAGAGCAGATACGCAGTATTTT
TRBV9,.,.,TRBJ1-2,CASSVGDNYGYTF,TGTGCCAGCAGCGTAGGGGACAACTATGGCTACACCTTC
TRBV2,.,.,TRBJ1-5,CASSELGLSNQPQHF,TGTGCCAGCAGTGAACTGGGGCTGAGCAATCAGCCCCAGCATTTT
TRBV20-1,.,TRBD2,TRBJ2-5,CSAGGETQYF,TGCAGTGCGGGAGGGGAGACCCAGTACTTC
TRBV21-1,.,.,TRBJ2-1,CASSCRTSGCGSYNEQFF,TGTGCCAGCAGCTGCCGGACTAGCGGTTGCGGCTCCTACAATGAGCAGTTCTTC
TRBV5-4,.,.,TRBJ2-3,CASSLAVQGDTQYF,TGTGCCAGCAGCTTGGCAGTTCAAGGGGATACGCAGTATTTT
TRBV7-9,.,TRBD2,TRBJ2-2,CASSFWRERTGELFF,TGTGCCAGCAGCTTTTGGCGGGAGAGAACCGGGGAGCTGTTTTTT
TRBV12-3/TRBV12-4,.,TRBD1,TRBJ1-3,CASGQGSGNTIYF,TGTGCCAGCGGACAGGGGTCGGGAAACACCATATATTTT
TRBV5-1,.,.,TRBJ2-7,CASSLVMGPRHEQYF,TGCGCCAGCAGCTTGGTAATGGGGCCCAGACACGAGCAGTACTTC
TRBV7-3,.,.,TRBJ2-2,CASQDWNTGELFF,TGTGCCAGCCAAGACTGGAACACCGGGGAGCTGTTTTTT
TRBV23-1,.,TRBD2,TRBJ2-3,CASGTSPLPTQYF,TGCGCCAGCGGGACTAGCCCCCTCCCCACGCAGTATTTT
TRBV6-6,.,TRBD1,TRBJ1-2,CASSIQGAGYGYTF,TGTGCCAGCAGCATACAGGGGGCAGGCTATGGCTACACCTTC
TRBV11-1,.,TRBD1,TRBJ2-1,CASRFDRAYNEQFF,TGTGCCAGCAGATTTGACAGGGCCTACAATGAGCAGTTCTTC
TRBV7-2,.,TRBD1,TRBJ1-5,CASSSDRGLGQPQHF,TGTGCCAGCAGCTCGGACAGGGGGTTGGGACAGCCCCAGCATTTT
TRBV2,.,TRBD2,TRBJ2-5,CARGLAEETQYF,TGTGCCAGGGGACTAGCGGAAGAGACCCAGTACTTC
TRBV10-2,few,TRBD2,TRBJ2-2,CASNLAANTGELFF,TGCGCCAGCAACCTAGCGGCGAACACCGGGGAGCTGTTTTTT
TRBV18,.,.,TRBJ2-2,CASSPSLTGQDTGELFF,TGTGCCAGCTCACCTAGCCTGACAGGTCAGGACACCGGGGAGCTGTTTTTT
TRBV2,.,.,TRBJ1-2,CASSESLWGAYGYTF,TGTGCCAGCAGTGAGTCCCTCTGGGGGGCCTATGGCTACACCTTC
TRBV5-1,.,.,TRBJ2-3,CASSLAGGGTALDTQYF,TGCGCCAGCAGCTTGGCCGGGGGTGGGACTGCGTTGGATACGCAGTATTTT
TRBV7-6,.,.,TRBJ2-3,CASSSDPIGRNTQYF,TGTGCCAGCAGCTCGGACCCTATTGGCAGAAATACGCAGTATTTT
TRBV25-1,.,TRBD1,TRBJ1-2,CAIWTRGGYTF,TGTGCGATCTGGACCAGGGGGGGCTACACCTTC
TRBV18,once,.,TRBJ1-1,CASSPGGSNTEAFF,TGTGCCAGCTCACCGGGGGGCTCGAACACTGAAGCTTTCTTT
TRBV28,.,.,TRBJ2-7,CAIGQPSGPYEQYF,TGTGCCATTGGACAGCCATCAGGGCCCTACGAGCAGTACTTC
TRBV27,.,.,TRBJ2-7,CASSLWRGPYEQYF,TGTGCCAGCAGTTTATGGCGGGGGCCCTACGAGCAGTACTTC
TRBV4-2,.,TRBD2,TRBJ2-3,CASSQGTSGSGTDTQYF,TGTGCCAGCAGCCAAGGGACTAGCGGGAGTGGCACAGATACGCAGTATTTT
TRBV21-1,.,.,TRBJ1-1,CASSKSGGEAFF,TGTGCCAGCAGCAAGTCAGGGGGAGAAGCTTTCTTT
TRBV5-4,.,.,TRBJ2-3,CASSRGGSTDTQYF,TGTGCCAGCAGCCGGGGAGGCTCCACAGATACGCAGTATTTT
TRBV10-1,.,.,TRBJ1-1,CASSERRNTEAFF,TGCGCCAGCAGTGAGCGGCGGAACACTGAAGCTTTCTTT
TRBV19,.,.,TRBJ1-5,CASSPSGGGQPQHF,TGTGCCAGTAGCCCCTCCGGGGGCGGACAGCCCCAGCATTTT
TRBV3-1/TRBV3-2,.,.,TRBJ1-2,CASSRARAESGGYTF,TGTGCCAGCAGCCGGGCCCGGGCGGAGAGTGGCGGCTACACCTTC
TRBV27,.,.,TRBJ1-1,CASSLMAGLNTEAFF,TGTGCCAGCAGTTTAATGGCAGGATTGAACACTGAAGCTTTCTTT
TRBV18,.,.,TRBJ2-1,CASSEQTDYNEQFF,TGTGCCAGCTCAGAACAGACAGATTACAATGAGCAGTTCTTC
TRBV7-6,.,.,TRBJ1-4,CASSSRPREKLFF,TGTGCCAGCAGCTCGCGGCCTAGGGAAAAACTGTTTTTT
TRBV9,.,.,TRBJ2-2,CASSASIANTGELFF,TGTGCCAGCAGCGCATCTATTGCGAACACCGGGGAGCTGTTTTTT
TRBV3-1/TRBV3-2,.,.,TRBJ1-1,CASSPPSTGNTEAFF,TGTGCCAGCAGCCCTCCTAGTACTGGCAACACTGAAGCTTTCTTT
TRBV6-5,.,.,TRBJ1-2,CASRTAGANYGYTF,TGTGCCAGCAGGACCGCCGGAGCTAACTATGGCTACACCTTC
TRBV21-1,.,.,TRBJ2-3,CASSNLRSGGAGSTDTQYF,TGTGCCAGCAGCAATCTGCGTAGCGGGGGGGCCGGGTCGACAGATACGCAGTATTTT
TRBV24-1,.,.,TRBJ2-5,CATSVPFGDQETQYF,TGTGCCACCAGTGTCCCCTTCGGAGACCAAGAGACCCAGTACTTC
TRBV7-2,.,.,TRBJ1-4,CASSLAWGPRSTNEKLFF,TGTGCCAGCAGCTTAGCGTGGGGGCCACGCTCAACTAATGAAAAACTGTTTTTT